This T cell receptor (beta chain) was sequenced for a study of blood T cell repertoires in COVID-19. Overall study context: Both acute and convalescent COVID-19 samples were obtained from the United States, Italy and Spain. In each case, the material was cDNA or gDNA derived from T cells, B-cell-depleted T cells, or PBMCs.

Profiling relied on immunoSEQ multiplex PCR, and the TCRdb table lists in-frame clones only, not all of them. The sample holds about 75,000 clones; 70% to 90% are singletons and the top ten take roughly 19%. The germline V gene encodes CDR1 MDHEN and CDR2 SYDVKM. The CDR3 extends over 14 amino acids. V lost 5 bases to trimming and J lost 5 bases; unmatched junction nucleotides: 5. Sequencing used peripheral blood. This chain connects TRBV28 to TRBJ2-3; 9 nucleotides match TRBD1. This TCR derives from a human donor in a cohort sampled during active COVID-19. This CDR3 is CASSARDREDTQYF. CDR3 sequence (DNA): TGTGCCAGCAGTGCCCGGGACAGGGAAGATACGCAGTATTTT.